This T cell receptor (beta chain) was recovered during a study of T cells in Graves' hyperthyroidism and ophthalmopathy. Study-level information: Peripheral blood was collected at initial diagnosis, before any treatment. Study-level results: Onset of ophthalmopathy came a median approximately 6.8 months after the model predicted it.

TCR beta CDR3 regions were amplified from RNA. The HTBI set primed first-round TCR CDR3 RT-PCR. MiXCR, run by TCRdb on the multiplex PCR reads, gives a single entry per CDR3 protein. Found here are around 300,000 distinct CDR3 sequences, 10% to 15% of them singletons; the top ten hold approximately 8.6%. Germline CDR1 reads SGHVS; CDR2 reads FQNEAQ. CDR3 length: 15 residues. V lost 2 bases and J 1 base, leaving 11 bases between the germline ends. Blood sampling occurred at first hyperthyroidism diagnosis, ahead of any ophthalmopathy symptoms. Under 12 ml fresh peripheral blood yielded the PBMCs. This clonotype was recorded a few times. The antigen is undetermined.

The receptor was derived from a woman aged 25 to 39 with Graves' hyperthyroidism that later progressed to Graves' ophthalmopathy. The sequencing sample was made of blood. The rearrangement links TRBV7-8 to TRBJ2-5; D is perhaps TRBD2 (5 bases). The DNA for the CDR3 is TGTGCCAGCAGCTTATATGGAGGCCTCCAAGAGACCCAGTACTTC. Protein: CASSLYGGLQETQYF.